This entry lists 11 T cell receptor beta chains sequenced from one sample in a study of OX40 agonist ivuxolimab in advanced cancers. Data came from immunoSEQ multiplex PCR; TCRdb stores just in-frame clones and leaves some out. The sample holds tens of thousands of clones, 90% to 95% seen once. The sequenced sample was CD4+ or CD8+ T cells sorted from blood, obtained in a trial of the OX40 agonist ivuxolimab. The source of these receptors is an adult with an advanced solid tumor such as melanoma, head and neck, liver or kidney cancer.

This chain links TRBV28 with TRBJ2-1; 9 nucleotides line up with TRBD1. J gave up 6 bases and V 1 base, and 4 bases lay outside the gene matches. This CDR3 region has 15 residues. CDR1 and CDR2 from the germline V gene are MDHEN and SYDVKM. The CDR3 coding sequence is TGTGCCAGCAGTTTATCAATGGGACAGGGCAATGAGCAGTTCTTC. Amino acid sequence: CASSLSMGQGNEQFF. Using reference TRBV28 and TRBJ2-1 for the parts outside the CDR3, the full variable domain is DVKVTQSSRYLVKRTGEKVFLECVQDMDHENMFWYRQDPGLGLRLIYFSYDVKMKEKGDIPEGYSVSREKKERFSLILESASTNQTSMYLCASSLSMGQGNEQFFGPGTRLTVL.

This sequence joins TRBV21-1 and TRBJ2-1; no check of the table's D call, TRBD1, against the DNA was made. TRBV21-1 is recorded as a pseudogene. There are 14 residues in the CDR3. This CDR3 reads CASSIRTGVREQFF. The CDR3 DNA is TGTGCCAGCAGCATCCGAACAGGGGTCAGGGAGCAGTTCTTC.

The V gene is TRBV5-1, the J gene TRBJ2-3, with a possible D match to TRBD1 (5 bases). CDR1 and CDR2 (germline): SGHRS, YFSETQ. The CDR3 length is 15 residues. The V gene lost 0 bases and the J gene lost 0 bases, with 8 bases spanning the gap. CDR3 sequence (DNA): TGCGCCAGCAGCTTGGAAGGGGCTAGCACAGATACGCAGTATTTT. Protein: CASSLEGASTDTQYF.

The chain has TRBV10-3 and TRBJ2-7, with a weak D call TRBD1 (5 bases). Trimming cost V 3 bases and J 6 bases, with 21 bases left between them. This CDR3 is built from 16 residues. Germline CDR1 ENHRY, CDR2 SYGVKD. In nucleotides, the CDR3 is TGTGCCATCAGTGACGGCAGGGCCTCTTCCGATTTCGAGCAGTACTTC. Translated, it gives CAISDGRASSDFEQYF.

J is TRBJ2-7 and V is TRBV27; a weak D match, TRBD2 (5 bases). The V end was cut by 5 bases, the J end by 2 bases, with 19 bases between. Per germline, CDR1 MNHEY and CDR2 SMNVEV (reference sequence). The CDR3 has 16 residues. The CDR3: CASSPSRAETPYEQYF. As DNA, the CDR3 is TGTGCCAGCAGTCCTTCGCGGGCGGAGACCCCCTACGAGCAGTACTTC.

The chain combines TRBV18 with TRBJ2-3; D perhaps matches TRBD2 (7 bases). Per germline, CDR1 KGHSH and CDR2 LQKENI. V was clipped by 0 bases and J by 4 bases, with 14 bases between them. This CDR3 is built from 16 residues. CDR3 DNA: TGTGCCAGCTCACCACCGGGCGCGGGGGCCGCAGATACGCAGTATTTT. Protein: CASSPPGAGAADTQYF.

The chain carries TRBV11-2 and TRBJ1-4, with no clear D. Germline V gene data show CDR1 as SGHAT and CDR2 as FQNNGV. The CDR3 is 14 amino acids. The germline V and J ends were trimmed by 6 bases and 4 bases, with 12 bases remaining between them. CDR3 sequence reads: CASRGYKDNEKLFF. The CDR3 nucleotides read TGTGCCAGCAGGGGGTACAAGGATAATGAAAAACTGTTTTTT.

This chain joins TRBV27 and TRBJ1-1; D gene ambiguous. Deletions cut 3 bases from V and 0 bases from J, with 29 bases between. The CDR3 length is 21 residues. CDR1 MNHEY and CDR2 SMNVEV come from the germline V gene (reference sequence). The CDR3 protein is CASSLVGLGRALGILNTEAFF. The CDR3 region has the DNA TGTGCCAGCAGTTTGGTTGGTTTGGGAAGGGCCCTAGGGATACTGAACACTGAAGCTTTCTTT.

The count of this clone is one. The chain couples TRBV6-5 to TRBJ2-7, with D perhaps matching TRBD1 or TRBD2 (5 bases each). Trimming took 4 bases from V and 3 from J, leaving 19 bases between them. The germline V gene has CDR1 MNHEY and CDR2 SVGAGI. This CDR3 is built from 16 residues. The CDR3 coding sequence is TGTGCCAGCAGTTTCCTTCCCGAGGGGCACCGCTACGAGCAGTACTTC. It yields the protein CASSFLPEGHRYEQYF.

The CDR3 nucleotides read TGCGCCAGCAGCCAAGGCAATGAGCAGTTCTTC. Protein: CASSQGNEQFF. V usage is TRBV4-3 and J usage is TRBJ2-1; D not resolved. The CDR3 length is 11 residues. The germline CDR1 and CDR2 sequences are LGHNA and YSLEER. Trimming took 1 base from V and 6 from J, leaving 1 base between them.

This clone was counted between two and nine times. The chain employs TRBV9 and TRBJ1-1, with D unresolved. CDR1 and CDR2 from the germline V gene are SGDLS and YYNGEE. The CDR3 consists of 13 residues. V was pared by 0 bases and J by 3 bases, with 6 bases between. The CDR3, as DNA: TGTGCCAGCAGCGTAGCTCGACACACTGAAGCTTTCTTT. Protein sequence: CASSVARHTEAFF. Looking up the rest from reference TRBV9 and TRBJ1-1 gives the full variable domain: DSGVTQTPKHLITATGQRVTLRCSPRSGDLSVYWYQQSLDQGLQFLIQYYNGEERAKGNILERFSAQQFPDLHSELNLSSLELGDSALYFCASSVARHTEAFFGQGTRLTVV.